The 24 T cell receptor beta chains in this list originate from one sample, sequenced in a study of blood T cell repertoires in COVID-19. The method was immunoSEQ multiplex PCR; TCRdb's version includes in-frame clones alone and lacks a portion of them. Of some 160,000 clones in the sample, roughly 88% were seen once. The sample taken for sequencing was peripheral blood. The receptors were gathered from a man between 18 and 29 years old with acute or convalescent COVID-19.

The chain employs TRBV5-1 and TRBJ2-3, with 12 bases matching TRBD2. Germline CDR1 SGHRS, CDR2 YFSETQ. Trimming took 3 bases from V and 3 from J; bases not matched to a gene: 8. The CDR3 length is 17 residues. The CDR3 is CASSSGLAGTKTDTQYF. Here the CDR3 DNA reads TGCGCCAGCAGCTCTGGACTAGCGGGAACCAAGACAGATACGCAGTATTTT.

This chain links TRBV27 with TRBJ1-1; 8 bases match TRBD1. CDR3 size: 13 residues. CDR1 and CDR2 from the germline V gene are MNHEY and SMNVEV (reference sequence). Germline trimming cut 3 bases from V and 10 bases from J; bases unmatched to any gene: 7. Here the CDR3 reads CASSFLRTGTAFF. The CDR3 DNA sequence: TGTGCCAGCAGTTTTCTACGGACAGGGACAGCTTTCTTT.

This chain joins TRBV5-1 and TRBJ2-3; no definite D call. V was pared by 4 bases and J by 0 bases, with 15 bases between. CDR3 length: 16 residues. Germline CDR1 reads SGHRS; CDR2 reads YFSETQ. The DNA for the CDR3 is TGCGCCAGCAGCCCCGAAGAGAGCTCTAGCACAGATACGCAGTATTTT. This codes for CASSPEESSSTDTQYF.

The J gene is TRBJ1-1, the V gene TRBV24-1; D not resolved. The CDR3 is 11 amino acids. V lost 6 bases and J lost 9, with 10 bases in between. Germline CDR1 KGHDR, CDR2 SFDVKD. The CDR3 spells CATSQRDQAFF. The CDR3 bases are TGTGCCACCAGTCAACGGGATCAAGCTTTCTTT.

The rearrangement uses TRBV7-6 and TRBJ1-2; 9 nucleotides line up with TRBD1. Germline loops: CDR1 SGHVS, CDR2 FNYEAQ. With 1 base clipped from V and 6 bases from J, the junction kept 9 bases outside the gene matches. There are 16 residues in the CDR3. The CDR3 loop reads CASSLGLRTGEHGYTF. The CDR3 coding sequence is TGTGCCAGCAGCTTAGGTTTACGGACAGGGGAACATGGCTACACCTTC.

DNA for the CDR3: TGCGCCAGCAGCCTCCAACTGGGCGCGGGAGATGGACCCACCGGGGAGCTGTTTTTT. It translates to CASSLQLGAGDGPTGELFF. V and J are TRBV5-1 and TRBJ2-2; 7 bases are a match to TRBD2. J lost 4 bases, V lost 4 bases, and 19 bases had no gene match. Germline V gives CDR1 SGHRS, CDR2 YFSETQ. The CDR3 loop spans 19 amino acids.

This sequence joins TRBV5-1 and TRBJ2-7; tentatively, D is TRBD1 (8 bases). The CDR3 runs 15 residues. Between the trimmed V and J ends, which lost 4 bases and 7 bases, there was a span of 21 bases. Germline CDR1 is SGHRS and CDR2 is YFSETQ. CDR3 nucleotide sequence: TGCGCCAGCAGCACCCGGACAGGGACTACGAAGGAGCAGTACTTC. Translation: CASSTRTGTTKEQYF.

This rearrangement joins TRBV19 to TRBJ1-6; TRBD1 matches at 8 bases. J lost 7 bases, V lost 6 bases, and 11 bases had no gene match. CDR1 and CDR2 from the germline V gene are LNHDA and SQIVND (reference sequence). The CDR3 extends over 16 amino acids. The CDR3 spells CASSLQTGVKNSPLHF. CDR3 DNA sequence: TGTGCCAGTAGCCTTCAGACAGGGGTGAAAAATTCACCCCTCCACTTT.

The chain joins TRBV19 to TRBJ2-7; 7 bases fit TRBD1. This CDR3 comprises 13 residues. Germline V gives CDR1 LNHDA, CDR2 SQIVND (reference sequence). Trimming at V came to 6 bases and at J to 6 bases, leaving 8 bases not matched to a gene. CDR3 bases: TGTGCCAGTAGAAAGAACGACAGGGCCGAGCAGTACTTC. Protein sequence: CASRKNDRAEQYF. The variable domain in full, with the rest retrieved from reference TRBV19 and TRBJ2-7, is DGGITQSPKYLFRKEGQNVTLSCEQNLNHDAMYWYRQDPGQGLRLIYYSQIVNDFQKGDIAEGYSVSREKKESFPLTVTSAQKNPTAFYLCASRKNDRAEQYFGPGTRLTVT.

About this clone: The sample carries other DNA sequences with the same CDR3. This chain connects TRBV6-5 to TRBJ2-2; possible D gene TRBD1, 6 bases. The CDR3 is made up of 16 amino acids. CDR1 is MNHEY and CDR2 is SVGAGI in the germline V gene. Trimming took 0 bases from V and 1 from J, leaving 9 bases between them. The CDR3 nucleotides are TGTGCCAGCAGTTACTCGGCAGGGGTGAACACCGGGGAGCTGTTTTTT. Translating gives CASSYSAGVNTGELFF.

This chain uses TRBV14 with TRBJ2-7; D is perhaps TRBD1 (6 bases). From germline, CDR1 is SGHDN and CDR2 FVKESK. V gave up 5 bases and J gave up 4 bases, with 18 bases separating them. The CDR3 totals 15 residues. CDR3 protein: CASSIQGFRQYEQYF. CDR3 sequence (DNA): TGTGCCAGCAGCATACAGGGTTTCCGGCAATACGAGCAGTACTTC.

The rearrangement uses TRBV19 and TRBJ1-1, with unresolved D. The V gene lost 4 bases and the J gene lost 4 bases, with 13 bases spanning the gap. The CDR3 is 14 residues long. Germline V CDR1 and CDR2: LNHDA, SQIVND (reference sequence). CDR3 protein: CASSTRQESTEAFF. The CDR3 nucleotides are TGTGCCAGTAGTACCCGACAAGAGAGCACTGAAGCTTTCTTT.

V usage is TRBV19 and J usage is TRBJ1-2, with TRBD1 identical over 9 bases. After removal of 6 bases from V and 4 bases from J, the junction contained 6 bases not matched to a gene. The CDR3 has 14 amino acids. CDR1 is LNHDA and CDR2 is SQIVND in the germline V gene (reference sequence). The DNA of the CDR3 is TGTGCCAGTAGACGACAGGGGGAGTTCTATGGCTACACCTTC. Amino acids: CASRRQGEFYGYTF.

The chain combines TRBV27 with TRBJ1-1; a weak D match, TRBD1 (5 bases). CDR1 is MNHEY and CDR2 is SMNVEV in the germline V gene (reference sequence). The CDR3 consists of 16 residues. V lost 6 bases and J 2 bases, leaving 19 bases between the germline ends. CDR3 sequence (DNA): TGTGCCAGCAGCGCCCCCATAGGCACAGGTAACACTGAAGCTTTCTTT. This gives the protein CASSAPIGTGNTEAFF.

The chain combines TRBV30 with TRBJ1-2; 7 nucleotides match TRBD1. Unmatched junction bases numbered 5, after V lost 4 bases and J lost 6 bases. This CDR3 contains 12 residues. The germline CDR1 and CDR2 sequences are GTSNPN and SVGIG (reference sequence). DNA of the CDR3: TGTGCCTGGACGACAGGGACCCATGGCTACACCTTC. Protein: CAWTTGTHGYTF.

V usage is TRBV4-2 and J usage is TRBJ1-1; 10 bases match TRBD1. This CDR3 region has 15 residues. CDR1 and CDR2 (germline): LGHNA, YNFKEQ. V lost 0 bases to trimming and J lost 3 bases; unmatched junction nucleotides: 1. The chain's CDR3 is CASSQEGTGDTEAFF. The CDR3 DNA is TGTGCCAGCAGCCAAGAGGGGACAGGGGACACTGAAGCTTTCTTT.

V is TRBV4-1 and J is TRBJ2-3, with a tentative D call TRBD2 (5 bases). V dropped 0 bases and J dropped 2 bases, with 12 bases sitting between them. The CDR3 is made up of 16 amino acids. Germline V CDR1 and CDR2: MGHRA, YSYEKL. The CDR3 nucleotides read TGCGCCAGCAGCCAAGATACGGGGTTCCCCACAGATACGCAGTATTTT. This codes for CASSQDTGFPTDTQYF.

The chain has TRBV5-8 and TRBJ1-2; D may be TRBD1 (5 bases). V was shortened by 1 base and J by 0 bases, with 16 bases between the two germline ends. Germline-derived CDR1 and CDR2 are SGHTS and YDEGEE. The CDR3 has 17 amino acids. Here the CDR3 DNA reads TGTGCCAGCAGCTTGCGTGTGCAGGACACCTCTAACTATGGCTACACCTTC. It codes for CASSLRVQDTSNYGYTF.

This chain links TRBV29-1 with TRBJ2-1; the match to TRBD1 covers 9 bases. V lost 0 bases to trimming and J lost 10 bases; unmatched junction nucleotides: 7. Per the germline V gene, CDR1 is SQVTM and CDR2 is ANQGSEA. The CDR3 is 14 amino acids. The CDR3 region is CSVEDGTGQGEQFF. The DNA of the CDR3 is TGCAGCGTTGAAGACGGGACAGGGCAGGGCGAGCAGTTCTTC.

The J gene is TRBJ1-5, the V gene TRBV5-1, with D maybe TRBD1 (6 bases). V was pared by 2 bases and J by 5 bases, with 17 bases between. Germline V gene lookup returns CDR1 SGHRS and CDR2 YFSETQ. This CDR3 contains 16 residues. The DNA of the CDR3 is TGCGCCAGCAGCTTAACAGGGATTCTCGGGGATCAGCCCCAGCATTTT. Protein product: CASSLTGILGDQPQHF. The full variable domain, in which reference TRBV5-1 and TRBJ1-5 provide the parts outside the CDR3, is KAGVTQTPRYLIKTRGQQVTLSCSPISGHRSVSWYQQTPGQGLQFLFEYFSETQRNKGNFPGRFSGRQFSNSRSEMNVSTLELGDSALYLCASSLTGILGDQPQHFGDGTRLSIL.

The V and J genes are TRBV6-8 and TRBJ2-1; TRBD1 matches at 10 bases. Germline loops: CDR1 MNHGY, CDR2 SAAAGT. V lost 0 bases and J lost 6; bases outside the gene matches: 8. The length of the CDR3 is 17 residues. The CDR3 nucleotides read TGTGCCAGCAGTTACTCTTTGCGACAGGGGGCGTTCAATGAGCAGTTCTTC. Amino acids: CASSYSLRQGAFNEQFF.

This clone was counted between two and nine times. The chain uses TRBV18 and TRBJ2-1; perhaps TRBD2 as D (6 bases). The V end lost 0 bases, the J end lost 9 bases, and 18 bases lay between the germline ends. Germline V gives CDR1 KGHSH, CDR2 LQKENI. This CDR3 comprises 16 residues. The DNA of the CDR3 is TGTGCCAGCTCACCACCGTCGGGACTGGCCGTCCTTGAGCAGTTCTTC. Translation: CASSPPSGLAVLEQFF.

The J gene is TRBJ2-7, the V gene TRBV5-5; D possibly corresponds to TRBD1 (6 bases). The CDR3 is 15 amino acids. V was cut by 4 bases and J by 0 bases, with 14 bases left in between. Germline V gives CDR1 SGHKS, CDR2 YYEKEE (reference sequence). CDR3 DNA sequence: TGTGCCAGCAGCAGGGGACACCGGTCCTCCTACGAGCAGTACTTC. Translating gives CASSRGHRSSYEQYF.

V usage is TRBV9 and J usage is TRBJ2-1, with TRBD1 matching 8 bases. This CDR3 has 16 residues. With V trimmed by 4 bases and J by 5 bases, 11 bases remained unmatched. In germline, CDR1 is SGDLS, CDR2 YYNGEE. This chain's CDR3 is CASSLRLAGGNNEQFF. CDR3 in DNA: TGTGCCAGCAGCCTTCGATTGGCAGGGGGCAACAATGAGCAGTTCTTC. The full variable domain, its missing parts supplied by reference TRBV9 and TRBJ2-1, is DSGVTQTPKHLITATGQRVTLRCSPRSGDLSVYWYQQSLDQGLQFLIQYYNGEERAKGNILERFSAQQFPDLHSELNLSSLELGDSALYFCASSLRLAGGNNEQFFGPGTRLTVL.